The rows below give T cell receptor beta chains drawn from one sample of a study of shared T cell receptors in the human thymus. Repertoires were generated with immunoSEQ multiplex PCR, while TCRdb's copy carries only in-frame clones and drops some. The sample holds about 660,000 clones, approximately 90% seen once. This same sample was also taken into another study, of human thymus T cells.

Source material: thymocytes. These receptors were taken from a boy under three years old with a congenital heart defect. Both conserved end residues are part of each CDR3. D genes are given only for firm matches. Where a row states a size, it is once, few, many or the class of an expanded clone; other rows omit it.

>TRBJ2-1|TRBD1|.|TRBV25-1
CASSESGDRGSDNEQFF
TGTGCCAGCAGTGAATCAGGGGACAGGGGCTCCGATAATGAGCAGTTCTTC
>TRBJ2-2|TRBD2|.|TRBV18
CASSPRTAGGESTGELFF
TGTGCCAGCTCCCCTAGAACAGCGGGAGGGGAGTCCACCGGGGAGCTGTTTTTT
>TRBJ2-3|TRBD2|.|TRBV28
CASSLPGEGPTDTQYF
TGTGCCAGCAGTTTACCGGGGGAGGGTCCCACAGATACGCAGTATTTT
>TRBJ1-2|.|.|TRBV7-9
CASSLVEGDPNYGYTF
TGTGCCAGCAGCTTAGTGGAGGGAGATCCTAACTATGGCTACACCTTC
>TRBJ2-5|TRBD2|.|TRBV28
CASAAASGHQETQYF
TGTGCCAGCGCAGCGGCTAGCGGCCACCAAGAGACCCAGTACTTC
>TRBJ2-1|.|.|TRBV11-3
CASANRENYNEQFF
TGTGCCAGCGCGAACAGGGAGAACTACAATGAGCAGTTCTTC
>TRBJ2-7|TRBD2|few|TRBV19
CASSIGSGSYEQYF
TGTGCCAGTAGTATCGGTAGCGGGAGTTACGAGCAGTACTTC
>TRBJ2-7|TRBD2|.|TRBV5-8
CASSFGLAGGPLYEQYF
TGTGCCAGCAGCTTCGGGCTAGCGGGAGGGCCCCTCTACGAGCAGTACTTC
>TRBJ1-5|TRBD1|.|TRBV5-5
CASSLGQDYSNQPQHF
TGTGCCAGCAGCCTAGGACAGGATTATAGCAATCAGCCCCAGCATTTT
>TRBJ2-3|TRBD2|.|TRBV7-1
CASSSSGTAGLGLAGGPSTDTQYF
TGTGCCAGCAGCTCCTCCGGGACGGCCGGGTTGGGACTAGCGGGAGGGCCCAGCACAGATACGCAGTATTTT
>TRBJ2-5|.|.|TRBV5-4
CASTFGGGQETQYF
TGTGCCAGCACCTTTGGCGGTGGGCAAGAGACCCAGTACTTC
>TRBJ1-4|TRBD1|few|TRBV5-6
CASRRQGARHEKLFF
TGTGCCAGCAGGAGACAGGGGGCGCGGCATGAAAAACTGTTTTTT
>TRBJ2-1|TRBD2|.|TRBV7-9
CASSPGGDEQFF
TGTGCCAGCAGCCCCGGGGGGGATGAGCAGTTCTTC
>TRBJ2-4|TRBD1|.|TRBV4-3
CASSQEQGDAAKNIQYF
TGCGCCAGCAGCCAGGAACAGGGGGATGCAGCCAAAAACATTCAGTACTTC
>TRBJ2-1|TRBD2|once|TRBV5-4
CASSLAGLAYNEQFF
TGTGCCAGCAGCTTGGCCGGACTAGCGTACAATGAGCAGTTCTTC
>TRBJ2-1|TRBD2|.|TRBV10-1
CASSELAGGYNEQFF
TGCGCCAGCAGTGAACTAGCGGGGGGATACAATGAGCAGTTCTTC
>TRBJ1-5|.|.|TRBV14
CASSPQGSNQPQHF
TGTGCCAGCAGCCCTCAGGGAAGCAATCAGCCCCAGCATTTT
>TRBJ1-1|.|once|TRBV13
CAACGGMNTEAFF
TGTGCCGCCTGTGGAGGGATGAACACTGAAGCTTTCTTT
>TRBJ2-1|.|.|TRBV13
CASVRALSNEQFF
TGTGCCAGCGTCAGGGCGCTTAGCAATGAGCAGTTCTTC
>TRBJ2-2|.|.|TRBV19
CASSKVHRELRDRTGELFF
TGTGCCAGTAGTAAGGTTCACCGGGAGCTCCGAGATCGCACCGGGGAGCTGTTTTTT
>TRBJ2-5|TRBD1|.|TRBV11-2
CASSLGPTGSYAGTQYF
TGTGCCAGCAGCTTAGGCCCGACAGGGTCCTATGCGGGGACCCAGTACTTC
>TRBJ1-5|.|.|TRBV25-1
CASSPSRGNQPQHF
TGTGCCAGCAGCCCGTCGAGGGGCAATCAGCCCCAGCATTTT
>TRBJ1-1|.|.|TRBV2
CASSEADGSLNTEAFF
TGTGCCAGCAGTGAAGCCGACGGGTCCTTGAACACTGAAGCTTTCTTT
>TRBJ2-7|TRBD2|.|TRBV5-6
CASSLSSGSDAQYF
TGTGCCAGCAGCTTGTCTAGCGGGAGCGACGCGCAGTACTTC
>TRBJ1-1|.|.|TRBV6-1
CASSERGIQVGMNTEAFF
TGTGCCAGCAGTGAACGAGGGATCCAGGTGGGTATGAACACTGAAGCTTTCTTT